Below, 2 T cell receptor beta chains from the same sample are listed, as sequenced in a study of chemoradiotherapy in HPV16-positive cancers. Profiled with immunoSEQ multiplex PCR; TCRdb holds only in-frame clones, not every one. The sample includes around 30,000 clones, about 92% of them seen just once. This specimen consisted of blood, obtained from a patient who underwent chemoradiotherapy. Receptors originate from a human donor with HPV-associated anogenital cancer.

The rearrangement uses TRBV30 and TRBJ1-5; a weak D match, TRBD1 (6 bases). V dropped 2 bases and J dropped 2 bases, with 16 bases sitting between them. The CDR3 is made up of 16 amino acids. Per germline, CDR1 GTSNPN and CDR2 SVGIG (reference sequence). The CDR3 spells CAWSPWTDPGNQPQHF. DNA of the CDR3: TGTGCCTGGAGTCCTTGGACAGATCCGGGCAATCAGCCCCAGCATTTT.

The gene calls are TRBV2 and TRBJ2-7; 8 bases line up with TRBD2. Germline CDR1 is SNHLY and CDR2 is FYNNEI. This CDR3 has 13 residues. J gave up 1 base and V 5 bases, and 1 base lay outside the gene matches. This CDR3 is CASSLAGSYEQYF. CDR3 nucleotides: TGTGCCAGCAGTTTAGCGGGGTCCTACGAGCAGTACTTC.